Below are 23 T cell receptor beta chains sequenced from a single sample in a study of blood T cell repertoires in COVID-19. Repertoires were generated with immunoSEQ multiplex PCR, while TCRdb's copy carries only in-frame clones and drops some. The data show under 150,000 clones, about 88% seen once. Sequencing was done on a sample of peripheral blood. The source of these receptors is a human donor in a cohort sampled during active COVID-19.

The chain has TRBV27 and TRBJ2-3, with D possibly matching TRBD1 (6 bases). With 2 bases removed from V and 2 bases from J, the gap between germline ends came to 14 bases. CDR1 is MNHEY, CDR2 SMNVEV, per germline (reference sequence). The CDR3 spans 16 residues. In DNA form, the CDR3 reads TGTGCCAGCAGTTTAAATTCAGGGGCCAACACAGATACGCAGTATTTT. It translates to CASSLNSGANTDTQYF.

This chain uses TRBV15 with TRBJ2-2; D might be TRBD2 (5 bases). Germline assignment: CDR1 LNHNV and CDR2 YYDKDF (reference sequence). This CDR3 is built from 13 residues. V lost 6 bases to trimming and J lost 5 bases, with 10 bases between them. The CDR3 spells CATRMSGTGELFF. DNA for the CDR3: TGTGCCACCAGGATGTCGGGAACCGGGGAGCTGTTTTTT.

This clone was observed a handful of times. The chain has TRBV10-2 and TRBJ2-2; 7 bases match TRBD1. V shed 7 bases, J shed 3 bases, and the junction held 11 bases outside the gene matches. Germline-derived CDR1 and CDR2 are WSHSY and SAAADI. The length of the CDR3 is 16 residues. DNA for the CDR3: TGCGCCAGCACCCAGACAGGGCTAGGCGACACCGGGGAGCTGTTTTTT. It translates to CASTQTGLGDTGELFF.

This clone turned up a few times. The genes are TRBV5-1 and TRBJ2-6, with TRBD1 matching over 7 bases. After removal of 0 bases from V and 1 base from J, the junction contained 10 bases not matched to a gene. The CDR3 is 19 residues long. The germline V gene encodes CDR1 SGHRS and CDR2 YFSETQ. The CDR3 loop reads CASSLGPRTGLSGANVLTF. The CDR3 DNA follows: TGCGCCAGCAGCTTGGGACCCCGGACAGGCTTGTCTGGGGCCAACGTCCTGACTTTC.

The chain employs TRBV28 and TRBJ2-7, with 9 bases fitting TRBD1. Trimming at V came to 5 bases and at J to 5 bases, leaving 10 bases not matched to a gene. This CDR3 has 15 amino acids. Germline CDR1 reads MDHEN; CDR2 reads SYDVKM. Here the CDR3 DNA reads TGTGCCAGCAGTCCACCACAGGGGGCTGGCGACGAGCAGTACTTC. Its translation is CASSPPQGAGDEQYF.

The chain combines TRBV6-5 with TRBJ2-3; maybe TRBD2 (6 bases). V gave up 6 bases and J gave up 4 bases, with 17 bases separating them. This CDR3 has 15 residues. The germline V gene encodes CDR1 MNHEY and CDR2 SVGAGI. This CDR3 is CASRRGSGWADTQYF. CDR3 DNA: TGTGCCAGCAGGCGGGGTTCAGGGTGGGCAGATACGCAGTATTTT.

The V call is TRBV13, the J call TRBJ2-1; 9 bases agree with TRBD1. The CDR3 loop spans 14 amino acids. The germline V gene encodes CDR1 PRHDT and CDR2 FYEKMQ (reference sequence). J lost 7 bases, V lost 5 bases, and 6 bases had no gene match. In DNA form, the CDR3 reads TGTGCCAGCAGCCTGACAGGGGGGGGGAATGAGCAGTTCTTC. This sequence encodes CASSLTGGGNEQFF.

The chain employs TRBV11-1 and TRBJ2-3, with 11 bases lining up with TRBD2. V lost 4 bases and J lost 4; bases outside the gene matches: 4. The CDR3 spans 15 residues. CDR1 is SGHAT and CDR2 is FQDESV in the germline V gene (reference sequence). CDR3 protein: CASSSGLAGSDTQYF. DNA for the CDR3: TGTGCCAGCAGCTCCGGACTAGCGGGTTCAGATACGCAGTATTTT. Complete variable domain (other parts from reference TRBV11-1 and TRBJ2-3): EAEVAQSPRYKITEKSQAVAFWCDPISGHATLYWYRQILGQGPELLVQFQDESVVDDSQLPKDRFSAERLKGVDSTLKIQPAELGDSAMYLCASSSGLAGSDTQYFGPGTRLTVL.

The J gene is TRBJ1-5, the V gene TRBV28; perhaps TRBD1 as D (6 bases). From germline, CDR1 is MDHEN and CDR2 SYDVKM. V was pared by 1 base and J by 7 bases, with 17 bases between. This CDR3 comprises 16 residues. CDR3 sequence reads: CASSLFLPRGGQPQHF. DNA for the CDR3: TGTGCCAGCAGTTTATTTCTCCCCAGGGGCGGGCAGCCCCAGCATTTT.

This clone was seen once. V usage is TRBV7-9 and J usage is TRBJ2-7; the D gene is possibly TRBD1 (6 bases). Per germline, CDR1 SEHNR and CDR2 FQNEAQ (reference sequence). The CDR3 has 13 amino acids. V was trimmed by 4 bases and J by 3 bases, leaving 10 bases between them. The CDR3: CASSSGQNYEQYF. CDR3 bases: TGTGCCAGCAGCTCCGGACAGAACTACGAGCAGTACTTC.

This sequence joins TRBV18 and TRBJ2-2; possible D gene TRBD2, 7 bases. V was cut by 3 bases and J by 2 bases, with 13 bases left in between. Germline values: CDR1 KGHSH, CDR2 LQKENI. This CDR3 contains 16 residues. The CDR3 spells CASSPIRGANTGELFF. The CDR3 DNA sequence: TGTGCCAGCTCACCTATTCGGGGGGCCAACACCGGGGAGCTGTTTTTT.

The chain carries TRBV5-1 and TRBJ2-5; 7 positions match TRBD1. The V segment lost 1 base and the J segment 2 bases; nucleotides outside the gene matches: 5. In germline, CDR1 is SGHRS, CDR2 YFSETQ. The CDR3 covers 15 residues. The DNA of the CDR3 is TGCGCCAGCAGCTTGATACTGGACAGGCAAGAGACCCAGTACTTC. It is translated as CASSLILDRQETQYF.

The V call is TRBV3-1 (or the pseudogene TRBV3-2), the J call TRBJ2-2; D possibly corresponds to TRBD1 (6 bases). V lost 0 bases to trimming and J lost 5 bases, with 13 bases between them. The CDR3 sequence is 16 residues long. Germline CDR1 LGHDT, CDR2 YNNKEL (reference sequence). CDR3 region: CASSQERTGRTGELFF. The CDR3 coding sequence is TGTGCCAGCAGCCAAGAAAGAACAGGGCGGACCGGGGAGCTGTTTTTT.

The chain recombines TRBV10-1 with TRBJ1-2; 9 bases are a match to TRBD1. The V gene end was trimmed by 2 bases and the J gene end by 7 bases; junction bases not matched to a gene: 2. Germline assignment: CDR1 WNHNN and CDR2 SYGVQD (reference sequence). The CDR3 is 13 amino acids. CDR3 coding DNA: TGCGCCAGCAGTGAGACAGGGGGCGGTGGCTACACCTTC. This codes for CASSETGGGGYTF.

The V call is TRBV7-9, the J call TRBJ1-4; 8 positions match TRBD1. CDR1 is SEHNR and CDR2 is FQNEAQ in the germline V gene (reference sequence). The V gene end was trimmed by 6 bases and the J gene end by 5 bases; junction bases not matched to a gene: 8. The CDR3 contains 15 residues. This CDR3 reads CASSYGQGLNEKLFF. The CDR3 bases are TGTGCCAGCAGTTACGGACAGGGCCTGAATGAAAAACTGTTTTTT.

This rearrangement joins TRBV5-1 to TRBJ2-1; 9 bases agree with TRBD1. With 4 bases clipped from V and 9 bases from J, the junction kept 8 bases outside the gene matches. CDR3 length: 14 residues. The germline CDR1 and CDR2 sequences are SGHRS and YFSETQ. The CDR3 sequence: CASSTGQGIGEQFF. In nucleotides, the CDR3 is TGCGCCAGCAGCACGGGACAGGGAATAGGTGAGCAGTTCTTC.

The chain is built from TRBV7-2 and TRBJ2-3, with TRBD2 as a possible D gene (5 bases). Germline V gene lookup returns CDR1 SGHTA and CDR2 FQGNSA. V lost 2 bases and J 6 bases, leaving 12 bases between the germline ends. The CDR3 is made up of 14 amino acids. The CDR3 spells CASSLISRTDTQYF. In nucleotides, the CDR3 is TGTGCCAGCAGCTTAATATCGCGGACTGATACGCAGTATTTT.

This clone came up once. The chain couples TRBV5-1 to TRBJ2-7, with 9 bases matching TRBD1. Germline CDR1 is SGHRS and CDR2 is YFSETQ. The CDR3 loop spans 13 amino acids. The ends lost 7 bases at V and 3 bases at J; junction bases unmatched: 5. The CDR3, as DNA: TGCGCCAGCTATCAGACAGGGGGCTACGAGCAGTACTTC. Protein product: CASYQTGGYEQYF.

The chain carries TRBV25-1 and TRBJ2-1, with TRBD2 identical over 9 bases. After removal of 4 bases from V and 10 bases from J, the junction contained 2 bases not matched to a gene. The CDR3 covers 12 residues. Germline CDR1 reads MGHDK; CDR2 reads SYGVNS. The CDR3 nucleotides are TGTGCCAGCAGTGCCGGACTAGCGGAGCAGTTCTTC. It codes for CASSAGLAEQFF.

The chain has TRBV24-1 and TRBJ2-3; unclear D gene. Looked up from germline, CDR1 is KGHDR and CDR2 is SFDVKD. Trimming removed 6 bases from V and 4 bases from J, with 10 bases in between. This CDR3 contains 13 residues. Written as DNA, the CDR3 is TGTGCCACCAGTAGTAGAGGCGCAGATACGCAGTATTTT. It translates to CATSSRGADTQYF.

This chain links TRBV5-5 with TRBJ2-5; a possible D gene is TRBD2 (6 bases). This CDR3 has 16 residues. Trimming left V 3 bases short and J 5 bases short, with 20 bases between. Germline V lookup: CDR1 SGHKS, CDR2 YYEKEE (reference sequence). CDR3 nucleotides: TGTGCCAGCAGCTCTTATCAGACTGGGAGGAGGGAGACCCAGTACTTC. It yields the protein CASSSYQTGRRETQYF.

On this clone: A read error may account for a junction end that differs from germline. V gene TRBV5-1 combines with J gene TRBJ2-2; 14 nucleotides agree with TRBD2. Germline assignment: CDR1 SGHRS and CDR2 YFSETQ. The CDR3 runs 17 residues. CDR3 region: CASTLTSGGAFTGELFF. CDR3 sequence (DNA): TGCGCCAGCACCTTGACTAGCGGGGGGGCTTTCACCGGGGAGCTGTTTTTT.

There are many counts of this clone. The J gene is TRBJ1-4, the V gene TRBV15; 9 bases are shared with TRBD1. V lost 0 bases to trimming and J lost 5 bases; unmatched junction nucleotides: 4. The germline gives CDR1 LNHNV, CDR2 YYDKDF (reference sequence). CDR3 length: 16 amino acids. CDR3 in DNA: TGTGCCACCAGCAGAGATAGGGGGACAGGGAATGAAAAACTGTTTTTT. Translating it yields CATSRDRGTGNEKLFF.